The next 10 T cell receptor beta chains were all read from a single sample in a study of blood T cell repertoires in COVID-19. This table comes from immunoSEQ multiplex PCR, and its TCRdb copy is limited to in-frame clones, with some not included. The table has more than 110,000 clones, approximately 80% seen once; the top ten hold over 35%. The sequenced material came from peripheral blood. Receptors were obtained from a human donor in a cohort sampled during active COVID-19.

This chain connects TRBV9 to TRBJ1-3, with 11 bases identical to TRBD1. V gave up 1 base and J gave up 0 bases; unmatched junction bases: 3. CDR3 size: 17 residues. Germline lookup yields CDR1 SGDLS and CDR2 YYNGEE. CDR3 in DNA: TGTGCCAGCAGCGTACAGGACAGGGGGCTCTCTGGAAACACCATATATTTT. It yields the protein CASSVQDRGLSGNTIYF.

The V call is TRBV5-1, the J call TRBJ2-7; D is ambiguous. This CDR3 has 13 residues. CDR1 and CDR2 from the germline V gene are SGHRS and YFSETQ. Trimming stripped 2 bases from V and 3 bases from J, with 9 bases between. The CDR3 DNA reads as TGCGCCAGCAGCTTTCAAATCGGCTACGAGCAGTACGTC. Encoded protein: CASSFQIGYEQYV.

This clone was detected only once. The V call is TRBV13, the J call TRBJ2-2, with unresolved D. Between the trimmed V and J ends, which lost 3 bases and 0 bases, there was a span of 5 bases. Germline V gene data show CDR1 as PRHDT and CDR2 as FYEKMQ (reference sequence). The CDR3 contains 14 residues. The CDR3: CASSLGSNTGELFF. The CDR3, as DNA: TGTGCCAGCAGCTTGGGCTCGAACACCGGGGAGCTGTTTTTT.

The V call is TRBV5-1, the J call TRBJ2-3; 9 nucleotides align to TRBD1. CDR3 length: 14 amino acids. V was clipped by 5 bases and J by 4 bases; unmatched bases: 5. Germline-derived CDR1 and CDR2 are SGHRS and YFSETQ. This CDR3 reads CASSRRQGADTQYF. Here the CDR3 DNA reads TGCGCCAGCAGTCGAAGACAGGGGGCAGATACGCAGTATTTT.

This chain connects TRBV24-1 to TRBJ2-1; TRBD1 might be the D (5 bases). The CDR3 spans 13 residues. Germline CDR1 and CDR2: KGHDR and SFDVKD. Trimming took off 4 bases at V and 9 bases at J, with 12 bases between the two ends. The CDR3 DNA reads as TGTGCCACCAGTGACCCGTCCAGGGCTGAGCAGTTCTTC. Amino acids: CATSDPSRAEQFF.

This chain uses TRBV2 with TRBJ1-1; no clear D gene. The CDR3 is 12 amino acids. The ends were cut back, 5 bases at V and 5 bases at J, with 9 bases in the middle. CDR1 SNHLY and CDR2 FYNNEI come from the germline V gene. In DNA, the CDR3 is TGTGCCAGCAGTCGACAACAGACTGAAGCTTTCTTT. Its translation: CASSRQQTEAFF.

The J gene is TRBJ1-1, the V gene TRBV19; D is possibly TRBD1 (5 bases). Germline CDR1 is LNHDA and CDR2 is SQIVND (reference sequence). This CDR3 spans 12 amino acids. Trimming shortened V by 3 bases and J by 5 bases, and 7 bases separated the two germline ends. CDR3 loop: CASSIKGTEAFF. CDR3 coding DNA: TGTGCCAGTAGTATCAAGGGGACTGAAGCTTTCTTT.

This clone has only one observation. This chain uses TRBV11-1 with TRBJ1-6; D call uncertain. The germline gives CDR1 SGHAT, CDR2 FQDESV (reference sequence). V was pared by 5 bases and J by 5 bases, with 10 bases between. The CDR3 consists of 14 residues. CDR3 sequence reads: CASSQIQNNSPLHF. The DNA for the CDR3 is TGTGCCAGCAGCCAAATTCAGAATAATTCACCCCTCCACTTT. The full variable domain, completed using reference TRBV11-1 and TRBJ1-6, is EAEVAQSPRYKITEKSQAVAFWCDPISGHATLYWYRQILGQGPELLVQFQDESVVDDSQLPKDRFSAERLKGVDSTLKIQPAELGDSAMYLCASSQIQNNSPLHFGNGTRLTVT.

The chain has TRBV30 and TRBJ1-1, with D possibly being TRBD1 (5 bases). The length of the CDR3 is 17 residues. Trimming stripped 4 bases from V and 4 bases from J, with 25 bases between. Looked up from germline, CDR1 is GTSNPN and CDR2 is SVGIG (reference sequence). The CDR3 nucleotides are TGTGCCTGGACGAAAGGGCAGGGCCCCCCTATGGGCACTGAAGCTTTCTTT. Its translation is CAWTKGQGPPMGTEAFF. The full variable domain, with the rest looked up from reference TRBV30 and TRBJ1-1, is SQTIHQWPATLVQPVGSPLSLECTVEGTSNPNLYWYRQAAGRGLQLLFYSVGIGQISSEVPQNLSASRPQDRQFILSSKKLLLSDSGFYLCAWTKGQGPPMGTEAFFGQGTRLTVV.

The chain links TRBV5-1 to TRBJ1-1, with a tentative D call TRBD1 (6 bases). Trimming took 5 bases from V and 7 from J, leaving 21 bases between them. This CDR3 is 15 amino acids long. Germline V gives CDR1 SGHRS, CDR2 YFSETQ. CDR3 sequence: CASRRGIQVRGEAFF. The CDR3 nucleotides read TGCGCCAGCAGGAGGGGGATCCAAGTTCGAGGTGAAGCTTTCTTT.